The clone carrying this T cell receptor (beta chain) came up once. A multiplex PCR was run with 60 Vbeta primers and 13 Jbeta primers. Data came from immunoSEQ multiplex PCR; TCRdb stores just in-frame clones and leaves some out. The sample yields about 210,000 clones, 82% seen once. This specimen belongs to a study of cytomegalovirus exposure and HLA in healthy donors. The germline V gene has CDR1 SQVTM and CDR2 ANQGSEA. The CDR3 loop spans 12 amino acids. Trimming stripped 4 bases from V and 0 bases from J, with 3 bases between. The receptor was derived from a man aged 40-49 years in good health and CMV-seropositive. The chain carries TRBV29-1 and TRBJ2-2; D unclear. Source material: PBMCs. The CDR3 DNA sequence: TGCAGCGTTGTCGCGAACACCGGGGAGCTGTTTTTT. Amino acids: CSVVANTGELFF.